One and the same sample provided the 11 T cell receptor beta chains below, sequenced in a study of T cells in Graves' hyperthyroidism and ophthalmopathy. Amplification of TCR beta CDR3 regions was performed using RNA transcripts as template. Carried out on the TCR CDR3, a first-round RT-PCR used the HTBI primer set. TCRdb reprocessed the multiplex PCR reads via MiXCR and lists one record per CDR3 protein. The sample includes over 150,000 distinct CDR3 sequences, about a sixth of them seen just once. The sequenced material came from blood. The origin of the receptors is a woman in her 50s with Graves' hyperthyroidism.

This clonotype has ten or more counts. The chain links TRBV6-1 to TRBJ1-1; weak D call: TRBD1 (5 bases). Trimming pared 4 bases from V and 0 bases from J, leaving 9 bases between. Germline CDR1 MNHNS, CDR2 SASEGT. This CDR3 spans 14 amino acids. The CDR3 loop is CASSGQHLNTEAFF. The CDR3 DNA sequence: TGTGCCAGCAGTGGACAGCACCTGAACACTGAAGCTTTCTTT.

V gene TRBV5-1 combines with J gene TRBJ1-2, with 10 bases that match TRBD1. The CDR3 is 14 amino acids. The ends lost 4 bases at V and 4 bases at J; junction bases unmatched: 4. Germline-derived CDR1 and CDR2 are SGHRS and YFSETQ. The chain's CDR3 is CASSQRQGAYGYTF. Here the CDR3 DNA reads TGCGCCAGCAGCCAGCGACAGGGGGCCTATGGCTACACCTTC.

This clonotype was recorded many times. This rearrangement joins TRBV9 to TRBJ1-2; 7 bases line up with TRBD1. CDR1 SGDLS and CDR2 YYNGEE come from the germline V gene. V trimming: 4 bases; J trimming: 5 bases; junction bases outside the gene matches: 11. The CDR3 is made up of 15 amino acids. The CDR3 region is CASSLSRDSLYGYTF. In DNA form, the CDR3 reads TGTGCCAGCAGCCTATCCCGGGACAGCCTTTATGGCTACACCTTC.

There are many counts of this clonotype. V usage is TRBV11-2 and J usage is TRBJ2-3; 10 bases agree with TRBD1. The CDR3 runs to 17 residues. The junction had 6 bases not matched to a gene; V was cut back by 1 base and J by 2 bases. CDR1 and CDR2 from the germline V gene are SGHAT and FQNNGV. CDR3 sequence (DNA): TGTGCCAGCAGCTTAGGGTGGGACAGGGGCCACACAGATACGCAGTATTTT. It yields the protein CASSLGWDRGHTDTQYF.

The rearrangement joins TRBV3-1 to TRBJ2-1; 10 positions agree with TRBD2. CDR1 and CDR2 from the germline V gene are LGHDT and YNNKEL (reference sequence). After removal of 3 bases from V and 10 bases from J, the junction contained 0 bases not matched to a gene. CDR3 length equals 12 residues. The CDR3 DNA follows: TGTGCCAGCAGCCAGACTAGCGGGGAGCAGTTCTTC. Translated, it gives CASSQTSGEQFF.

This clonotype was recorded many times. The chain has TRBV11-2 and TRBJ2-2, with no clear D. CDR3 length equals 13 residues. V was trimmed by 6 bases and J by 5 bases, leaving 10 bases between them. Germline CDR1 SGHAT, CDR2 FQNNGV. The CDR3 coding sequence is TGTGCCAGCAGTCCCGCCATAACCGGGGAGCTGTTTTTT. Residues: CASSPAITGELFF.

This clonotype has ten or more counts. The chain couples TRBV9 to TRBJ1-2; 9 bases line up with TRBD1. The CDR3 has 15 amino acids. Germline V gives CDR1 SGDLS, CDR2 YYNGEE. The V and J ends lost 0 bases and 3 bases, in that order; junction bases with no gene match: 3. The CDR3 is CASSVGDREDYGYTF. CDR3 in DNA: TGTGCCAGCAGCGTAGGGGACAGGGAGGACTATGGCTACACCTTC.

The V gene is TRBV4-2, the J gene TRBJ2-1, with 8 positions matching TRBD2. J gave up 0 bases and V 7 bases, and 8 bases lay outside the gene matches. The CDR3 loop spans 16 amino acids. Per the germline V gene, CDR1 is LGHNA and CDR2 is YNFKEQ. The CDR3 sequence is CASTGYSGGSYNEQFF. In DNA form, the CDR3 reads TGTGCCAGCACCGGATACAGCGGGGGCTCCTACAATGAGCAGTTCTTC.

This clonotype was recorded at least ten times. The chain employs TRBV2 and TRBJ2-2; D tentatively reads TRBD1 or TRBD2 (7 bases each). The CDR3 has 13 residues. CDR1 is SNHLY, CDR2 FYNNEI, per germline. Trimming removed 6 bases at V and 8 bases at J, with 13 bases between. CDR3 region: CASRREGAGELFF. DNA of the CDR3: TGTGCCAGCAGGAGGGAGGGGGCAGGGGAGCTGTTTTTT. The variable domain in full, completed from reference TRBV2 and TRBJ2-2, reads EPEVTQTPSHQVTQMGQEVILRCVPISNHLYFYWYRQILGQKVEFLVSFYNNEISEKSEIFDDQFSVERPDGSNFTLKIRSTKLEDSAMYFCASRREGAGELFFGEGSRLTVL.

This clonotype was counted many times. This rearrangement joins TRBV5-1 to TRBJ1-1, with TRBD1 as a possible D gene (6 bases). Per germline, CDR1 SGHRS and CDR2 YFSETQ. The ends were cut back, 3 bases at V and 2 bases at J, with 11 bases in the middle. The CDR3 loop spans 14 amino acids. In DNA form, the CDR3 reads TGCGCCAGCAGCTCCCAGGGGATTAACACTGAAGCTTTCTTT. Its translation: CASSSQGINTEAFF.

This clonotype was seen repeatedly, ten times or more. This chain uses TRBV7-2 with TRBJ2-3, with TRBD2 matching over 8 bases. V lost 5 bases to trimming and J lost 8 bases; unmatched junction nucleotides: 12. The CDR3 loop spans 15 amino acids. In germline, CDR1 is SGHTA, CDR2 FQGNSA. In DNA form, the CDR3 reads TGTGCCAGCAGCGAAGACGGGGGGGCGTCCCCTACGCAGTATTTT. Protein: CASSEDGGASPTQYF.